Listed here is a single T cell receptor beta chain. This sample was taken from a study of CD8 T cells in Susac syndrome. RNA, at about 0.45 to 1 ug, was reverse transcribed with random hexamers. TCRdb re-derived calls from the immunoSEQ multiplex PCR reads in MiXCR, one entry per CDR3 protein. The sample lists 100,000 to 150,000 distinct CDR3 sequences, roughly 80% occurring once. Germline V lookup: CDR1 MNHEY, CDR2 SMNVEV (reference sequence). Trimming pared 5 bases from V and 5 bases from J, leaving 19 bases between. The CDR3 is 16 residues long. The V call is TRBV27, the J call TRBJ2-1; either TRBD1 or TRBD2 may fit D (5 bases each). The source is a human donor with multiple sclerosis. Sequencing was performed on CD8+ T cells from PBMCs. This CDR3 is CASSPPRGLRNNEQFF. In DNA, the CDR3 is TGTGCCAGCAGTCCCCCTCGGGGCCTACGGAACAATGAGCAGTTCTTC.